Below, 30 T cell receptor beta chains from the same sample are listed, as sequenced in a study of blood T cell repertoires in COVID-19. This table comes from immunoSEQ multiplex PCR, and its TCRdb copy is limited to in-frame clones, with some not included. The profile shows some 330,000 clones, 85% to 90% of them singletons. Sequencing was performed on peripheral blood. These receptors were taken from a woman aged 45-59 years with active or convalescent COVID-19.

The chain has TRBV4-2 and TRBJ2-7, with D uncertain. V dropped 0 bases and J dropped 2 bases, with 11 bases sitting between them. The CDR3 loop spans 15 amino acids. The germline gives CDR1 LGHNA, CDR2 YNFKEQ. The CDR3 DNA follows: TGTGCCAGCAGCCAAGAGGGCTTTGTCACCTACGAGCAGTACTTC. Its translation is CASSQEGFVTYEQYF.

V usage is TRBV19 and J usage is TRBJ1-5; no reliable D call. The germline gives CDR1 LNHDA, CDR2 SQIVND (reference sequence). V was pared by 6 bases and J by 2 bases, with 5 bases between. The CDR3 totals 12 residues. The CDR3, as DNA: TGTGCCAGTAGATTAGGCAATCAGCCCCAGCATTTT. It codes for CASRLGNQPQHF.

The chain has TRBV2 and TRBJ2-2; TRBD2 is a possible D gene (7 bases). Trimming removed 8 bases from V and 6 bases from J, with 13 bases in between. The CDR3 totals 13 residues. Per germline, CDR1 SNHLY and CDR2 FYNNEI. The CDR3 DNA reads as TGTGCCAGCTGGGGGGGCCGGTCCGGGGAGCTGTTTTTT. Translated, it gives CASWGGRSGELFF.

The chain has TRBV3-1 (or the pseudogene TRBV3-2) and TRBJ1-2; a possible D gene is TRBD1 (6 bases). With 4 bases removed from V and 8 bases from J, the gap between germline ends came to 14 bases. CDR3 length equals 13 residues. Germline V gene data show CDR1 as LGHDT and CDR2 as YNNKEL (reference sequence). CDR3 region: CASSLQQGFGYTF. CDR3 sequence (DNA): TGTGCCAGCAGCCTCCAACAGGGATTCGGCTACACCTTC.

The chain links TRBV14 to TRBJ2-2, with D possibly being TRBD2 (6 bases). The CDR3 has 15 amino acids. The germline V gene has CDR1 SGHDN and CDR2 FVKESK. The V end lost 2 bases, the J end lost 4 bases, and 11 bases lay between the germline ends. CDR3 DNA: TGTGCCAGCAGCCAAACGGCGGGGAGCACCGGGGAGCTGTTTTTT. Residues: CASSQTAGSTGELFF.

This sequence joins TRBV27 and TRBJ2-7; 7 nucleotides match TRBD1. The length of the CDR3 is 19 residues. CDR1 is MNHEY, CDR2 SMNVEV, per germline (reference sequence). V lost 4 bases, J lost 0 bases, and 18 bases stayed unmatched. The CDR3: CASSSMGQSYTYSSYEQYF. The CDR3 DNA is TGTGCCAGCAGTTCCATGGGACAGAGCTACACTTATAGCTCCTACGAGCAGTACTTC.

This clone appeared a few times. CDR3 sequence (DNA): TGTGCCAGCAGCTTATACGGACAGGGGGATTCACCCCTCCACTTT. Encoded protein: CASSLYGQGDSPLHF. This rearrangement joins TRBV11-2 to TRBJ1-6; 10 nucleotides agree with TRBD1. V shed 2 bases, J shed 8 bases, and the junction held 3 bases outside the gene matches. The CDR3 consists of 15 residues. Per germline, CDR1 SGHAT and CDR2 FQNNGV.

The chain joins TRBV11-2 to TRBJ2-7, with TRBD1 matching 10 bases. V was clipped by 5 bases and J by 5 bases; unmatched bases: 9. This CDR3 contains 15 residues. From germline, CDR1 is SGHAT and CDR2 FQNNGV. CDR3 residues: CASSPQDRGLHEQYF. The CDR3 nucleotides read TGTGCCAGCAGCCCCCAGGACAGGGGGTTACACGAGCAGTACTTC.

The chain uses TRBV28 and TRBJ1-5; TRBD1 is a possible D gene (6 bases). The germline CDR1 and CDR2 sequences are MDHEN and SYDVKM. The CDR3 extends over 13 amino acids. V was pared by 4 bases and J by 7 bases, with 11 bases between. The CDR3 is CASSSTGTQPQHF. CDR3 sequence (DNA): TGTGCCAGCAGTTCAACAGGGACCCAGCCCCAGCATTTT.

The CDR3 DNA reads as TGTGCCAGCAGTGAAGCGGGGACAGCCTCTAATGAAAAACTGTTTTTT. Amino acid sequence: CASSEAGTASNEKLFF. The chain couples TRBV6-1 to TRBJ1-4, with 7 bases matching TRBD1. The CDR3 has 16 residues. The germline CDR1 and CDR2 sequences are MNHNS and SASEGT. V lost 0 bases to trimming and J lost 3 bases; unmatched junction nucleotides: 4.

The rearrangement uses TRBV6-2 or TRBV6-3 and TRBJ1-2, with a weak D call TRBD1 (5 bases). Germline lookup yields CDR1 MNHEY and CDR2 SVGEGT. The CDR3 totals 13 residues. Trimming removed 4 bases from V and 7 bases from J, with 13 bases in between. CDR3 bases: TGTGCCAGCAGTTCCCAGGGAAGAGGTGGCTACACCTTC. This encodes CASSSQGRGGYTF.

The chain combines TRBV7-3 with TRBJ2-1; 8 bases line up with TRBD2. The J segment lost 4 bases and the V segment lost 0 bases, leaving 5 bases of the junction unmatched. The germline gives CDR1 SGHTA, CDR2 FQGTGA. This CDR3 spans 16 amino acids. The CDR3: CASSLTGLAGYNEQFF. The DNA of the CDR3 is TGTGCCAGCAGCTTAACAGGACTAGCTGGGTACAATGAGCAGTTCTTC.

V gene TRBV5-4 combines with J gene TRBJ1-6, with 7 nucleotides matching TRBD1. Germline V gene data show CDR1 as SGHNT and CDR2 as YYREEE (reference sequence). This CDR3 contains 17 residues. V lost 0 bases, J lost 13 bases, and 16 bases stayed unmatched. This chain's CDR3 is CASSLGGAGTASLPLHF. CDR3 DNA sequence: TGTGCCAGCAGCTTGGGGGGAGCAGGGACAGCCTCTCTTCCCCTCCACTTT.

CDR3 sequence (DNA): TGTGCCAGTAGTATTTACGGGTCGAACACCGGGGAGCTGTTTTTT. Encoded protein: CASSIYGSNTGELFF. The gene calls are TRBV19 and TRBJ2-2, with unresolved D. Germline V gives CDR1 LNHDA, CDR2 SQIVND (reference sequence). Trimming stripped 3 bases from V and 0 bases from J, with 8 bases between. CDR3 size: 15 residues.

This chain links TRBV5-1 with TRBJ2-5, with 13 nucleotides matching TRBD2. Germline V gene data show CDR1 as SGHRS and CDR2 as YFSETQ. V was clipped by 2 bases and J by 1 base; unmatched bases: 8. CDR3 length: 18 amino acids. The CDR3 is CASSFPLAGGVFQETQYF. The CDR3 DNA reads as TGCGCCAGCAGCTTCCCACTAGCGGGAGGGGTCTTCCAAGAGACCCAGTACTTC.

The CDR3: CASSPGREYNEQFF. The CDR3 nucleotides are TGTGCCAGCAGCCCAGGTCGAGAGTACAATGAGCAGTTCTTC. This chain connects TRBV6-5 to TRBJ2-1; D is unresolved. Trimming stripped 6 bases from V and 4 bases from J, with 13 bases between. Germline V gene data show CDR1 as MNHEY and CDR2 as SVGAGI. The CDR3 is 14 residues long.

This chain uses TRBV7-8 with TRBJ1-2; the match to TRBD1 covers 11 bases. There are 15 residues in the CDR3. Germline loops: CDR1 SGHVS, CDR2 FQNEAQ. The ends lost 5 bases at V and 4 bases at J; junction bases unmatched: 6. DNA of the CDR3: TGTGCCAGCAGCCCCCGGACAGGGGGCTTCTATGGCTACACCTTC. Its protein product is CASSPRTGGFYGYTF.

The CDR3 region is CASSHSQGANQPQHF. Here the CDR3 DNA reads TGTGCCAGCAGCCACTCTCAGGGGGCAAATCAGCCCCAGCATTTT. This chain uses TRBV7-9 with TRBJ1-5, with 8 bases that match TRBD1. CDR3 length: 15 residues. Per the germline V gene, CDR1 is SEHNR and CDR2 is FQNEAQ (reference sequence). The trim removed 5 bases at V and 4 bases at J, leaving 7 bases unmatched.

This chain links TRBV10-3 with TRBJ2-1, with 10 bases identical to TRBD1. The V segment lost 2 bases and the J segment 8 bases; nucleotides outside the gene matches: 3. Germline assignment: CDR1 ENHRY and CDR2 SYGVKD. This CDR3 spans 14 amino acids. The CDR3 coding sequence is TGTGCCATCAGTGAGAGGACAGGGGGTTATGAGCAGTTCTTC. Its protein product is CAISERTGGYEQFF.

V is TRBV29-1 and J is TRBJ2-5, with 8 bases fitting TRBD2. The germline gives CDR1 SQVTM, CDR2 ANQGSEA. The length of the CDR3 is 15 residues. V was clipped by 4 bases and J by 2 bases; unmatched bases: 9. This CDR3 reads CSVGLIAGTQETQYF. For the CDR3, the DNA is TGCAGCGTTGGTTTAATAGCGGGAACTCAAGAGACCCAGTACTTC.

The rearrangement links TRBV27 to TRBJ2-5, with TRBD2 matching 10 bases. The V and J ends lost 5 bases and 3 bases, in that order; junction bases with no gene match: 3. Germline values: CDR1 MNHEY, CDR2 SMNVEV (reference sequence). There are 14 residues in the CDR3. The CDR3 DNA follows: TGTGCCAGCAGTATCCTAGCGGGGGAAGAGACCCAGTACTTC. Translation: CASSILAGEETQYF.

This sequence joins TRBV5-1 and TRBJ2-7; possibly TRBD1 for D (5 bases). The CDR3 consists of 14 residues. Germline V gene data show CDR1 as SGHRS and CDR2 as YFSETQ. Trimming removed 0 bases from V and 1 base from J, with 8 bases in between. CDR3 bases: TGCGCCAGCAGCTTGGACAGGCAATCCTACGAGCAGTACTTC. Protein product: CASSLDRQSYEQYF.

J is TRBJ2-2 and V is TRBV4-1, with 7 nucleotides matching TRBD1. J lost 7 bases, V lost 1 base, and 3 bases had no gene match. Germline V CDR1 and CDR2: MGHRA, YSYEKL. The CDR3 contains 14 residues. The chain's CDR3 is CASSQGQGDGELFF. CDR3 nucleotides: TGCGCCAGCAGCCAAGGACAGGGCGACGGGGAGCTGTTTTTT.

The chain links TRBV5-8 to TRBJ2-5; the match to TRBD1 covers 11 bases. In germline, CDR1 is SGHTS, CDR2 YDEGEE. V trimming: 4 bases; J trimming: 4 bases; junction bases outside the gene matches: 6. The CDR3 sequence is 15 residues long. In DNA, the CDR3 is TGTGCCAGCAGCCTAGGACAGGGGGCGGGAGAGACCCAGTACTTC. Amino acids: CASSLGQGAGETQYF.

V is TRBV14 and J is TRBJ1-2; no clear D. The CDR3 sequence is 15 residues long. V lost 1 base to trimming and J lost 7 bases, with 16 bases between them. Looked up from germline, CDR1 is SGHDN and CDR2 is FVKESK. The CDR3 protein is CASSQARTAGVGYTF. DNA of the CDR3: TGTGCCAGCAGCCAAGCTAGGACGGCCGGGGTTGGCTACACCTTC.

This sequence joins TRBV7-2 and TRBJ2-5, with D tentatively TRBD2 (7 bases). This CDR3 comprises 14 residues. The V gene lost 4 bases and the J gene lost 5 bases, with 14 bases spanning the gap. The germline gives CDR1 SGHTA, CDR2 FQGNSA. The CDR3 region is CASSSGGLDETQYF. The CDR3 DNA follows: TGTGCCAGCAGCTCCGGGGGGCTGGACGAGACCCAGTACTTC.

The chain combines TRBV4-1 with TRBJ2-2, with TRBD1 matching 8 bases. Germline V gene lookup returns CDR1 MGHRA and CDR2 YSYEKL. The CDR3 has 15 amino acids. V dropped 3 bases and J dropped 6; count of bases not matched to a gene: 6. CDR3 nucleotides: TGCGCCAGCAGCCAGGCAGGGGGCGTCGCCGGGGAGCTGTTTTTT. Residues: CASSQAGGVAGELFF.

The V and J genes are TRBV6-5 and TRBJ1-4, with D perhaps TRBD1 (5 bases). The CDR3 consists of 15 residues. CDR1 MNHEY and CDR2 SVGAGI come from the germline V gene. Trimming shortened V by 5 bases and J by 12 bases, and 22 bases separated the two germline ends. The CDR3 DNA is TGTGCCAGCAGTCCTCCCCAGGGTGCTATGAAAGAACTGTTTTTT. Translating it yields CASSPPQGAMKELFF.

The chain combines TRBV19 with TRBJ2-7; 16 bases match TRBD2. J gave up 4 bases and V 4 bases, and 10 bases lay outside the gene matches. CDR3 length: 18 amino acids. Germline V gene sequence: CDR1 LNHDA, CDR2 SQIVND (reference sequence). CDR3 DNA sequence: TGTGCCAGTAGTAAATCGGGACTAGCGGGAGGGAATCATTACGAGCAGTACTTC. Translating gives CASSKSGLAGGNHYEQYF.

This sequence joins TRBV6-4 and TRBJ1-1; 7 positions match TRBD1. CDR1 is MRHNA and CDR2 is SNTAGT in the germline V gene. This CDR3 has 18 residues. Trimming removed 3 bases from V and 5 bases from J; junction bases left unmatched: 18. The CDR3 sequence is CASSEAFSGTGAFTEAFF. In nucleotides, the CDR3 is TGTGCCAGCAGTGAGGCCTTTTCGGGAACAGGGGCGTTTACTGAAGCTTTCTTT.